The 5 T cell receptor beta chains reported below all come from one sample, sequenced in a study of OX40 agonist ivuxolimab in advanced cancers. Libraries were prepared by immunoSEQ multiplex PCR; TCRdb keeps only in-frame clonotypes and omits some of them. This sample has about 66,000 clones; roughly nine tenths occur once, and the top ten carry 11% to 15%. This specimen consisted of CD4+ or CD8+ T cells sorted from blood, obtained in a trial of the OX40 agonist ivuxolimab. Source of these receptors: an adult with an advanced solid tumor such as melanoma, head and neck, liver or kidney cancer.

The genes are TRBV19 and TRBJ2-2; a possible D gene is TRBD1 (8 bases). CDR1 LNHDA and CDR2 SQIVND come from the germline V gene (reference sequence). Trimming took off 4 bases at V and 6 bases at J, with 15 bases between the two ends. The length of the CDR3 is 15 residues. The CDR3 nucleotides read TGTGCCAGTAGTACCAGACAGGGGAGGGCCGGGGAGCTGTTTTTT. Translation: CASSTRQGRAGELFF.

This chain links TRBV28 with TRBJ2-7, with 7 bases identical to TRBD2. The CDR3 consists of 14 residues. The junction had 10 bases not matched to a gene; V was cut back by 8 bases and J by 3 bases. The germline V gene encodes CDR1 MDHEN and CDR2 SYDVKM. CDR3 sequence (DNA): TGTGCCAGCCGAACTCCTGGGGGGGTCTACGAGCAGTACTTC. This codes for CASRTPGGVYEQYF.

The V gene is TRBV11-2, the J gene TRBJ2-1, with TRBD2 identical over 12 bases. V trimming: 5 bases; J trimming: 7 bases; junction bases outside the gene matches: 9. Germline V gives CDR1 SGHAT, CDR2 FQNNGV. The CDR3 has 16 residues. CDR3 sequence: CASSHRGTSGQNEQFF. DNA for the CDR3: TGTGCCAGCAGCCATCGGGGGACTAGCGGGCAGAATGAGCAGTTCTTC.

This sequence joins TRBV13 and TRBJ2-1, with TRBD2 as a possible D gene (6 bases). The CDR3 sequence is 12 residues long. Per the germline V gene, CDR1 is PRHDT and CDR2 is FYEKMQ (reference sequence). With 2 bases removed from V and 8 bases from J, the gap between germline ends came to 7 bases. The CDR3 reads CASSLRLDEQFF. Written as DNA, the CDR3 is TGTGCCAGCAGCTTAAGACTAGATGAGCAGTTCTTC.

CDR3 residues: CASSLAGLPYEQYF. CDR3 in DNA: TGTGCCAGCAGCTTAGCTGGGCTACCATACGAGCAGTACTTC. The gene calls are TRBV7-9 and TRBJ2-7; no clear D. V shed 0 bases and J shed 4 bases, with 10 bases lying between them. CDR3 length: 14 residues. Germline lookup yields CDR1 SEHNR and CDR2 FQNEAQ (reference sequence).